Each of the 27 T cell receptor beta chains below was sequenced from the same sample in a study of CD8+ T cells in alopecia areata. Pooled cells of cutaneous lymph node origin were sorted on CD4, CD8alpha, NKG2D, NKG2ACE and other markers. RNA was extracted and reverse transcribed into cDNA as the sequencing template. The repertoire was sequenced with immunoSEQ multiplex PCR; TCRdb's copy has only in-frame clones and lacks some. The data show over 250,000 clones, with none appearing a single time. Sequences were obtained from CD4+ T cells sorted from a lymph node. The receptors derive from a C3H/HeJ mouse with alopecia areata. The mouse line has the MHC haplotype H2-k.

A word on this clone: The gene names here belong to mouse. Sequencing ends 4 residues short of the CDR3 end; the germline J gene provides the rest. The sample has other DNA sequences that encode this CDR3 too. V and J are TRBV5 and TRBJ2-1; 9 nucleotides agree with TRBD1. The germline V gene encodes CDR1 LGHNA and CDR2 YNLKQL (reference sequence). V dropped 4 bases and J dropped 6; count of bases not matched to a gene: 1. There are 13 residues in the CDR3. This CDR3 reads CASSPTGGAEQFF. The part of the CDR3 DNA that was read is TGTGCCAGCAGCCCGACAGGGGGTGCT.

In its sample, this clone was seen a few times. Mouse gene names apply. The read terminates 4 residues ahead of where the CDR3 ends, so the germline J gene completes it. V is TRBV31 and J is TRBJ2-7, with 7 bases fitting TRBD2. The CDR3 extends over 13 amino acids. In germline, CDR1 is GKSSPN, CDR2 SITVG. J lost 0 bases, V lost 7 bases, and 6 bases had no gene match. The CDR3 is CASPTGASYEQYF. CDR3 bases read: TGTGCCTCCCCCACTGGGGCCTCCTAT.

Turning to this clone: Genes and germline come from the mouse. Read coverage stops 4 residues before the CDR3 terminus; the germline J gene supplies the remainder. This specimen includes other DNA sequences encoding the same CDR3. V gene TRBV5 combines with J gene TRBJ1-2; tentative D call: TRBD1 (5 bases). CDR1 and CDR2 (germline): LGHNA, YNLKQL (reference sequence). V lost 0 bases to trimming and J lost 0 bases, with 8 bases between them. This CDR3 has 15 residues. CDR3 amino acids: CASSQDQGANSDYTF. The part of the CDR3 DNA that was read is TGTGCCAGCAGCCAAGATCAGGGAGCAAACTCC.

On this clone itself: Mouse gene names and germline throughout. The read finishes 4 residues shy of the CDR3 end, and the germline J gene is used to complete it. Within the sample, other DNA sequences also encode this same CDR3. The chain has TRBV13-2 and TRBJ2-5; 10 bases align to TRBD2. This CDR3 region has 14 residues. CDR1 is NNHNN and CDR2 is SYGAGS in the germline V gene (reference sequence). The CDR3 here is CASGRTGGEDTQYF. The sequenced part of the CDR3 DNA is TGTGCCAGCGGTCGGACTGGGGGAGAAGAC.

The table lists this clone with a few counts. Germline and genes here are mouse. The read ends 4 residues early relative to the CDR3; the germline J gene fills the gap. Other nucleotide sequences from this sample produce the same CDR3. The rearrangement links TRBV13-1 to TRBJ2-3; maybe TRBD2 (6 bases). Germline assignment: CDR1 NSHNY and CDR2 SYGAGN. The ends were cut back, 0 bases at V and 0 bases at J, with 8 bases in the middle. The CDR3 extends over 15 amino acids. CDR3 bases read: TGTGCCAGCAGTGATGCCTGGGGTAGTGCAGAA. Amino acid sequence: CASSDAWGSAE. The whole CDR3 protein reads CASSDAWGSAETLYF.

This clone showed up just a few times. Gene names follow the mouse nomenclature. The observed sequence ends 4 residues before the CDR3 terminus, with the missing tail filled in from the germline J gene. The J gene is TRBJ2-1, the V gene TRBV13-1; 9 nucleotides match TRBD2. The germline V gene encodes CDR1 NSHNY and CDR2 SYGAGN. V shed 7 bases and J 5 bases; nucleotides not matched to a gene: 4. This CDR3 region has 13 residues. This CDR3 reads CASALGGNAEQFF. The part of the CDR3 DNA that was read is TGTGCCAGCGCACTGGGGGGAAATGCT.

On this clone: The germline and genes are mouse ones. The CDR3 goes on 4 residues after the read ends, and that part is filled in from the germline J gene. The rearrangement joins TRBV13-3 to TRBJ1-1; 7 bases agree with TRBD1. There are 13 residues in the CDR3. The V gene's germline CDR1 is NNHDY and CDR2 SYVADS. The CDR3 bases that were read are TGTGCCAGCAGTGTCCTGGGACAGAGA. Translating it yields CASSVLGQR. The CDR3 reads in full as CASSVLGQREVFF.

A note on this clone: Gene names and germline refer to mouse. From the germline J gene comes the end of the CDR3, since the read stops 4 residues before it. Other DNA sequences within the sample encode an identical CDR3. The rearrangement uses TRBV13-3 and TRBJ2-2; TRBD1 matches at 9 bases. J lost 2 bases, V lost 5 bases, and 4 bases had no gene match. This CDR3 spans 15 amino acids. Germline CDR1 and CDR2: NNHDY and SYVADS. The part of the CDR3 DNA that was read is TGTGCCAGCAGCTGGGACAGGGCGAACACCGGG. The encoded protein is CASSWDRANTG. Given in full, the CDR3 is CASSWDRANTGQLYF.

This clone was detected only a few times. Germline and genes here are mouse. The read ends 4 residues before the CDR3 terminus; that terminus is restored from the germline J gene. The J gene is TRBJ1-1, the V gene TRBV13-3, with a weak D call TRBD1 (6 bases). The germline V gene encodes CDR1 NNHDY and CDR2 SYVADS. This CDR3 has 15 residues. Trimming pared 0 bases from V and 3 bases from J, leaving 12 bases between. The CDR3 spells CASSDVGGRDTEVFF. The covered CDR3 bases are TGTGCCAGCAGTGATGTGGGGGGGCGCGACACA.

This clone was recorded a few times. Here the gene names and germline are mouse. The read stops 4 residues short of the end of the CDR3; the missing end is completed from the germline J gene. The V call is TRBV19, the J call TRBJ1-2; tentative D call: TRBD1 (6 bases). V was cut by 1 base and J by 0 bases, with 10 bases left in between. The CDR3 extends over 15 amino acids. CDR1 is FNHDT and CDR2 is SITEND in the germline V gene (reference sequence). Incomplete CDR3 DNA: TGTGCCAGCAGTATAAGGGGGAGGGCAAACTCC. This encodes CASSIRGRANS. From start to end, the CDR3 is CASSIRGRANSDYTF. The whole variable domain, filled in from reference TRBV19 and TRBJ1-2, reads GGIITQTPKFLIGQEGQKLTLKCQQNFNHDTMYWYRQDSGKGLRLIYYSITENDLQKGDLSEGYDASREKKSSFSLTVTSAQKNEMAVFLCASSIRGRANSDYTFGSGTRLLVI.

This clone has a handful of counts. Gene names and germline match the mouse. From the germline J gene comes the end of the CDR3, since the read stops 4 residues before it. Other DNA sequences from this sample encode an identical CDR3 as well. V is TRBV1 and J is TRBJ1-2; a possible D gene is TRBD1 (5 bases). The CDR3 loop spans 14 amino acids. V was trimmed by 1 base and J by 2 bases, leaving 8 bases between them. Germline V lookup: CDR1 NSQYPW, CDR2 LRSPGD (reference sequence). Here the CDR3 reads CTCSAGGGNSDYTF. The CDR3 bases that were read are TGCACCTGCAGTGCAGGGGGCGGGAACTCC.

In the case of this clone: Gene names are mouse gene names. The sequenced CDR3 bases are TGTGCCAGCAGTGCTGGGGGGTCCCAAGAC. Amino acid sequence: CASSAGGSQD. The whole CDR3 reads CASSAGGSQDTQYF. V usage is TRBV13-1 and J usage is TRBJ2-5; the match to TRBD2 covers 8 bases. The sequenced fragment ends 4 residues before the CDR3 boundary, so the rest is inferred from the germline J gene. The germline CDR1 and CDR2 sequences are NSHNY and SYGAGN. V gave up 3 bases and J gave up 2 bases; unmatched junction bases: 2. There are 14 residues in the CDR3.

This clone came up a few times. Mouse gene names apply. Read sequence stops 3 residues before the CDR3 end, and the germline J gene provides the missing end. The V and J genes are TRBV1 and TRBJ1-6; maybe TRBD1 (5 bases). TRBJ1-6 is recorded as an ORF, its role being uncertain. V was cut by 3 bases and J by 0 bases, with 9 bases left in between. CDR1 and CDR2 (germline): NSQYPW, LRSPGD (reference sequence). The CDR3 totals 16 residues. The CDR3: CTCSADNFSYNSPLYF. The sequenced part of the CDR3 DNA is TGCACCTGCAGTGCGGACAACTTTTCCTATAATTCGCCC.

About this clone itself: Each gene name is a mouse one. The CDR3 end is not reached by the read, which stops 4 residues before it; the germline J gene fills it in. The sample carries other DNA sequences with the same CDR3. This chain joins TRBV13-1 and TRBJ2-2; D is possibly TRBD1 (6 bases). This CDR3 has 16 residues. Trimming shortened V by 0 bases and J by 0 bases, and 9 bases separated the two germline ends. Germline CDR1 is NSHNY and CDR2 is SYGAGN. Here the CDR3 reads CASSDARGSNTGQLYF. CDR3 bases read: TGTGCCAGCAGTGATGCAAGGGGGTCAAACACCGGG.

A remark on this clone: Gene names and germline match the mouse. Read sequence stops 4 residues before the CDR3 end, and the germline J gene provides the missing end. The chain is built from TRBV17 and TRBJ2-1; 12 positions agree with TRBD2. Germline V CDR1 and CDR2: MNHDT, YYDKIL. J gave up 5 bases and V 4 bases, and 3 bases lay outside the gene matches. The CDR3 has 15 residues. CDR3 DNA, as far as it was read: TGTGCTAGCAGTAACGGGGACTGGGGGGATGCT. It is translated as CASSNGDWGDA. The CDR3 as a whole reads CASSNGDWGDAEQFF.

In regard to this clone: Mouse gene names and germline throughout. The read ends 4 residues before the CDR3 terminus; that terminus is restored from the germline J gene. The chain uses TRBV29 and TRBJ2-2, with D maybe TRBD1 (5 bases). The CDR3 spans 13 residues. Germline lookup yields CDR1 MSHET and CDR2 SYDVDS. The DNA read from the CDR3 is TGTGCTAGCAGTTTATCAGGGGACGGG. This sequence encodes CASSLSGDG. The entire CDR3 reads CASSLSGDGQLYF.

Worth noting for this clone: The gene names here belong to mouse. Sequencing ends 4 residues short of the CDR3 end; the germline J gene provides the rest. Additional DNA sequences in this sample encode the identical CDR3. The V call is TRBV19, the J call TRBJ2-5; weak D call: TRBD1 (5 bases). The V and J ends lost 5 bases and 0 bases respectively, with 7 bases between them. The CDR3 contains 13 residues. CDR1 and CDR2 from the germline V gene are FNHDT and SITEND (reference sequence). The CDR3 DNA, read in part, is TGTGCCAGCAGAGACAGCAACCAAGAC. Protein: CASRDSNQD. The complete CDR3 sequence is CASRDSNQDTQYF.

This clone was counted many times. The gene names here belong to mouse. The sequenced fragment ends 4 residues before the CDR3 boundary, so the rest is inferred from the germline J gene. This sequence joins TRBV17 and TRBJ2-1; D is unresolved. The germline V gene has CDR1 MNHDT and CDR2 YYDKIL. Trimming pared 1 base from V and 4 bases from J, leaving 8 bases between. This CDR3 comprises 14 residues. The CDR3 loop is CASSRAHKYAEQFF. The DNA read from the CDR3 is TGTGCTAGCAGTAGAGCTCACAAATATGCT.

This clone came up a few times. All gene names here are mouse names. The read terminates 4 residues ahead of where the CDR3 ends, so the germline J gene completes it. This rearrangement joins TRBV31 to TRBJ2-7; 7 nucleotides match TRBD2. The CDR3 sequence is 13 residues long. Looked up from germline, CDR1 is GKSSPN and CDR2 is SITVG. V shed 0 bases, J shed 2 bases, and the junction held 1 base outside the gene matches. The CDR3 is CAWSLGGTYEQYF. CDR3 bases read: TGTGCCTGGAGTCTGGGGGGGACCTAT.

Regarding this clone: Gene names are the mouse ones. The missing CDR3 end, 4 residues past where the read stops, is filled in from the germline J gene. The sample carries other DNA sequences with the same CDR3. J is TRBJ2-4 and V is TRBV13-1; D ambiguous. Germline V CDR1 and CDR2: NSHNY, SYGAGN. This CDR3 has 13 residues. V lost 5 bases and J 0 bases, leaving 7 bases between the germline ends. The CDR3 DNA, read in part, is TGTGCCAGCAGCAGACAAAGTCAAAAC. This codes for CASSRQSQN. The full-length CDR3 reads as CASSRQSQNTLYF.

With regard to this clone: Gene names are the mouse ones. The CDR3 goes on 3 residues after the read ends, and that part is filled in from the germline J gene. V is TRBV19 and J is TRBJ1-6, with 10 bases lining up with TRBD1. TRBJ1-6 is an ORF; its function is uncertain. In germline, CDR1 is FNHDT, CDR2 SITEND (reference sequence). The V segment lost 2 bases and the J segment 2 bases; nucleotides outside the gene matches: 4. CDR3 length equals 17 residues. The CDR3 is CASSMDRGKTYNSPLYF. The DNA read from the CDR3 is TGTGCCAGCAGTATGGACAGGGGGAAGACCTATAATTCGCCC.

This clone was found a few times. The gene names here belong to mouse. Coverage ceases 4 residues before the CDR3 finishes, and the germline J gene fills in the end. The sample holds other DNA sequences that translate to the same CDR3. V usage is TRBV19 and J usage is TRBJ1-2; 7 positions agree with TRBD1. The CDR3 extends over 14 amino acids. V was clipped by 3 bases and J by 1 base; unmatched bases: 3. Germline V gene lookup returns CDR1 FNHDT and CDR2 SITEND (reference sequence). The CDR3 bases that were read are TGTGCCAGCAGTACAGGGGGTCTAAACTCC. It encodes CASSTGGLNS. The complete CDR3 reads CASSTGGLNSDYTF.

Worth noting for this clone: Gene names refer to mouse genes. The DNA read from the CDR3 is TGTGCCTGGGTCCCCAGAGATAACTATGCT. Translated, it gives CAWVPRDNYA. The CDR3, in full, reads CAWVPRDNYAEQFF. The rearrangement uses TRBV31 and TRBJ2-1; no definite D call. The sequence runs out 4 residues before the end of the CDR3; the remainder is reconstructed from the germline J gene. CDR1 is GKSSPN, CDR2 SITVG, per germline. Deletions cut 5 bases from V and 0 bases from J, with 11 bases between. The CDR3 is 14 residues long.

About this clone: The gene names given are mouse names. The sequence runs out 4 residues before the end of the CDR3; the remainder is reconstructed from the germline J gene. V usage is TRBV5 and J usage is TRBJ2-7; D perhaps matches TRBD1 (6 bases). The CDR3 has 14 residues. V was shortened by 0 bases and J by 3 bases, with 9 bases between the two germline ends. Looked up from germline, CDR1 is LGHNA and CDR2 is YNLKQL (reference sequence). The CDR3 sequence is CASSQEQGNYEQYF. The CDR3 DNA, read in part, is TGTGCCAGCAGCCAAGAGCAGGGGAACTAT.

This clone has more than one count but fewer than ten. Genes here carry mouse names. Read sequence stops 4 residues before the CDR3 end, and the germline J gene provides the missing end. At the DNA level, this CDR3 is encoded by other sequences in the same sample as well. The rearrangement joins TRBV1 to TRBJ2-1, with D perhaps TRBD1 (6 bases). There are 14 residues in the CDR3. Germline V lookup: CDR1 NSQYPW, CDR2 LRSPGD (reference sequence). V dropped 4 bases and J dropped 0 bases, with 7 bases sitting between them. The chain's CDR3 is CTCSGTVNYAEQFF. The CDR3 DNA, read in part, is TGCACCTGCAGTGGGACAGTTAACTATGCT.

This clone was seen more than once but under ten times. Each gene name is a mouse one. The read finishes 4 residues shy of the CDR3 end, and the germline J gene is used to complete it. The chain uses TRBV17 and TRBJ2-5, with 10 nucleotides matching TRBD2. Germline lookup yields CDR1 MNHDT and CDR2 YYDKIL. The CDR3 contains 17 residues. V shed 0 bases, J shed 2 bases, and the junction held 5 bases outside the gene matches. The CDR3 protein is CASSRDRLGGFQDTQYF. The DNA read from the CDR3 is TGTGCTAGCAGTAGAGATCGACTGGGGGGTTTCCAAGAC.

On this clone: All gene names here are mouse names. The read ends 4 residues shy of where the CDR3 ends; the end is completed using the germline J gene. The rearrangement links TRBV5 to TRBJ2-5, with D possibly being TRBD2 (5 bases). V was shortened by 0 bases and J by 1 base, with 11 bases between the two germline ends. This CDR3 is 16 amino acids long. Looked up from germline, CDR1 is LGHNA and CDR2 is YNLKQL (reference sequence). The CDR3 protein is CASSQDSWAHQDTQYF. Incomplete CDR3 DNA: TGTGCCAGCAGCCAAGATTCCTGGGCCCACCAAGAC.